This T cell receptor (beta chain) was documented in a study of PD-1 blockade in classical Hodgkin lymphoma. Study-level points and caveats: Initiation of nivolumab under 1 year after ASCT led to exclusion of patients.

About this clone: Its antigen remains unknown.

Profiled with immunoSEQ multiplex PCR; TCRdb holds only in-frame clones, not every one. The table includes over 85,000 clones, approximately 90% detected once. Time point described: cycle 4 day 1 (C4D1), after five to seven weeks of nivolumab. No patient escaped relapse after autologous stem cell transplantation, and brentuximab vedotin exposure varied. Sequencing used peripheral blood mononuclear cells (PBMCs), obtained before the fourth cycle of nivolumab. This clonotype was obtained from a human donor with classical Hodgkin lymphoma.

CDR3: CASSPRPEETQYF. CDR3 sequence (DNA): TGCGCCAGCAGCCCCCGACCGGAAGAGACCCAGTACTTC. The chain combines TRBV5-1 with TRBJ2-5; D not resolved. Germline CDR1 is SGHRS and CDR2 is YFSETQ. Between the trimmed V and J ends, which lost 4 bases and 3 bases, there was a span of 10 bases. The CDR3 sequence is 13 residues long.